Described below is a single T cell receptor (beta chain) sequence and its context. As yet, its antigen is unknown. Trimming cost V 0 bases and J 0 bases, with 12 bases left between them. Germline V gives CDR1 SGHKS, CDR2 YYEKEE (reference sequence). This CDR3 region has 16 residues. These data belong to a study of OX40 agonist ivuxolimab in advanced cancers. Study results and limitations: The study observed clonal expansion of CD4+ and CD8+ blood T cells by week 6 at 0.1 to 3.0 mg/kg. Partial responders dosed at 0.1-3.0 mg/kg displayed clonal expansion ranking among the lowest.

The table came from immunoSEQ multiplex PCR; TCRdb's copy has only in-frame clones and leaves some out. The sample carries about 48,000 clones, about four fifths recorded once. Blood specimens came from baseline, cycle 4 day 1, and cycle 7 day 1. V and J are TRBV5-5 and TRBJ1-2; possible D gene TRBD1, 6 bases. The receptor was derived from an adult with an advanced solid tumor such as melanoma, head and neck, liver or kidney cancer. The source was CD4+ or CD8+ T cells sorted from blood, collected in a trial of the OX40 agonist ivuxolimab. The CDR3 bases are TGTGCCAGCAGCTTGGCCGTACGGACAGCTAACTATGGCTACACCTTC. It is translated as CASSLAVRTANYGYTF.